This passage covers 25 T cell receptor beta chains from one sample sequenced in a study of cytomegalovirus exposure and HLA in healthy donors. Primers for the PCR totalled 60 Vbeta and 13 Jbeta. Libraries were prepared by immunoSEQ multiplex PCR; TCRdb keeps only in-frame clonotypes and omits some of them. The sample includes 75,000 to 100,000 clones, about 80% of them seen just once. The sample taken for sequencing was PBMCs. These receptors came from a man in his thirties or forties in good health and CMV-seronegative.

V is TRBV29-1 and J is TRBJ1-2; tentative D call: TRBD1 (6 bases). This CDR3 has 16 amino acids. Germline V lookup: CDR1 SQVTM, CDR2 ANQGSEA. Between the trimmed V and J ends, which lost 6 bases and 5 bases, there was a span of 25 bases. CDR3 in amino acids: CSVGPDNREERYGYTF. The CDR3 DNA is TGCAGCGTCGGGCCTGATAACAGGGAAGAAAGATATGGCTACACCTTC.

This clone appeared a few times. The rearrangement joins TRBV5-4 to TRBJ1-3; perhaps TRBD1 as D (5 bases). The CDR3 covers 17 residues. Trimming shortened V by 1 base and J by 0 bases, and 14 bases separated the two germline ends. Germline CDR1 is SGHNT and CDR2 is YYREEE (reference sequence). The CDR3 loop is CASSLRGLERSGNTIYF. CDR3 in DNA: TGTGCCAGCAGCTTGAGGGGTCTTGAACGCTCTGGAAACACCATATATTTT.

This clone was found once. This chain joins TRBV27 and TRBJ2-7; 8 nucleotides align to TRBD2. This CDR3 contains 13 residues. Germline V gives CDR1 MNHEY, CDR2 SMNVEV (reference sequence). Trimming cost V 6 bases and J 3 bases; bases outside gene matches: 4. The CDR3 coding sequence is TGTGCCAGCAGCCCGAGCGGGGGCTACGAGCAGTACTTC. This codes for CASSPSGGYEQYF.

The V call is TRBV7-2, the J call TRBJ2-4; maybe TRBD1 (6 bases). The germline V and J ends were trimmed by 4 bases and 4 bases, with 14 bases remaining between them. CDR3 size: 15 residues. Germline V gene data show CDR1 as SGHTA and CDR2 as FQGNSA. Here the CDR3 reads CASSSQGQGKNIQYF. CDR3 DNA sequence: TGTGCCAGCAGCTCACAGGGCCAGGGAAAAAACATTCAGTACTTC.

This sequence joins TRBV5-5 and TRBJ2-5; TRBD1 is a possible D gene (5 bases). The V and J ends lost 0 bases and 5 bases respectively, with 11 bases between them. CDR3 length: 14 amino acids. The germline V gene has CDR1 SGHKS and CDR2 YYEKEE (reference sequence). DNA for the CDR3: TGTGCCAGCAGCTTGGGGCAGGGAAGTGAGACCCAGTACTTC. This encodes CASSLGQGSETQYF.

This chain joins TRBV7-8 and TRBJ2-3; possible D gene TRBD1, 6 bases. Trimming removed 6 bases at V and 4 bases at J, with 17 bases between. Germline V gene lookup returns CDR1 SGHVS and CDR2 FQNEAQ. CDR3 length: 15 amino acids. The CDR3 bases are TGTGCCAGCAGGCCAGGGGAGTTCCGGGCAGATACGCAGTATTTT. Translating gives CASRPGEFRADTQYF.

The chain couples TRBV18 to TRBJ1-2, with a possible D match to TRBD1 (6 bases). Per the germline V gene, CDR1 is KGHSH and CDR2 is LQKENI. V lost 5 bases, J lost 4 bases, and 17 bases lay in between. The length of the CDR3 is 15 residues. As DNA, the CDR3 is TGTGCCAGCTCATCTAGCGCGGGGGCAGGCTATGGCTACACCTTC. Amino acid sequence: CASSSSAGAGYGYTF.

The chain recombines TRBV7-9 with TRBJ1-6; no clear D. This CDR3 has 16 residues. V lost 0 bases to trimming and J lost 7 bases, with 13 bases between them. Germline CDR1 SEHNR, CDR2 FQNEAQ (reference sequence). The CDR3 DNA reads as TGTGCCAGCAGCTTAGCCGGGGAATGGGCGAATTCACCCCTCCACTTT. Encoded protein: CASSLAGEWANSPLHF. The variable domain in full, completed from reference TRBV7-9 and TRBJ1-6, reads DTGVSQNPRHKITKRGQNVTFRCDPISEHNRLYWYRQTLGQGPEFLTYFQNEAQLEKSRLLSDRFSAERPKGSFSTLEIQRTEQGDSAMYLCASSLAGEWANSPLHFGNGTRLTVT.

The chain uses TRBV4-1 and TRBJ1-1; 8 nucleotides agree with TRBD1. The CDR3 extends over 15 amino acids. The V segment lost 3 bases and the J segment 2 bases; nucleotides outside the gene matches: 5. CDR1 and CDR2 from the germline V gene are MGHRA and YSYEKL. CDR3: CASSHAGGANTEAFF. For the CDR3, the DNA is TGCGCCAGCAGCCATGCAGGGGGCGCAAACACTGAAGCTTTCTTT.

This chain connects TRBV7-9 to TRBJ1-5; D might be TRBD1 (5 bases). The germline V gene encodes CDR1 SEHNR and CDR2 FQNEAQ (reference sequence). The CDR3 has 12 amino acids. The ends were cut back, 5 bases at V and 4 bases at J, with 6 bases in the middle. CDR3 region: CASSRGNQPQHF. In DNA, the CDR3 is TGTGCCAGCAGCAGGGGTAATCAGCCCCAGCATTTT.

The chain links TRBV6-1 to TRBJ2-2, with TRBD1 identical over 10 bases. The CDR3 has 18 residues. With 2 bases clipped from V and 6 bases from J, the junction kept 12 bases outside the gene matches. Germline values: CDR1 MNHNS, CDR2 SASEGT. The CDR3: CASSEWGDRGLSAGELFF. As DNA, the CDR3 is TGTGCCAGCAGTGAATGGGGGGACAGGGGTCTGTCGGCCGGGGAGCTGTTTTTT.

This clone occurred a few times. The chain couples TRBV6-1 to TRBJ2-2, with D unresolved. The CDR3 runs 13 residues. The V end lost 5 bases, the J end lost 0 bases, and 4 bases lay between the germline ends. The germline V gene has CDR1 MNHNS and CDR2 SASEGT. In DNA, the CDR3 is TGTGCCAGCAGTCTTTCGAACACCGGGGAGCTGTTTTTT. It specifies CASSLSNTGELFF.

The chain combines TRBV7-2 with TRBJ2-5, with D perhaps TRBD2 (6 bases). This CDR3 region has 16 residues. Germline V CDR1 and CDR2: SGHTA, FQGNSA. With 5 bases removed from V and 1 base from J, the gap between germline ends came to 17 bases. The CDR3 sequence: CASSPPPRGLQETQYF. In DNA, the CDR3 is TGTGCCAGCAGCCCACCCCCACGGGGACTCCAAGAGACCCAGTACTTC.

This chain links TRBV4-2 with TRBJ1-2, with TRBD1 matching 7 bases. This CDR3 region has 14 residues. With 2 bases clipped from V and 6 bases from J, the junction kept 6 bases outside the gene matches. Per the germline V gene, CDR1 is LGHNA and CDR2 is YNFKEQ. The CDR3 nucleotides are TGTGCCAGCAGCCAACCTGACAGGGAGCATGGCTACACCTTC. Translated: CASSQPDREHGYTF.

The chain recombines TRBV9 with TRBJ1-2; TRBD1 matches 7 bases. The CDR3 is 14 residues long. Germline loops: CDR1 SGDLS, CDR2 YYNGEE. With 1 base clipped from V and 7 bases from J, the junction kept 7 bases outside the gene matches. The CDR3 loop is CASSVSRGLRGYTF. The CDR3 bases are TGTGCCAGCAGCGTATCAAGGGGGCTTCGTGGCTACACCTTC.

The chain has TRBV9 and TRBJ2-1, with a weak D call TRBD2 (6 bases). The V gene's germline CDR1 is SGDLS and CDR2 YYNGEE. This CDR3 comprises 14 residues. V lost 3 bases and J lost 4, with 11 bases in between. CDR3 protein: CASSAGLAYNEQFF. As DNA, the CDR3 is TGTGCCAGCAGCGCGGGACTCGCGTACAATGAGCAGTTCTTC.

The sample holds a few counts of this clone. The chain links TRBV7-3 to TRBJ1-1; TRBD1 might be the D (6 bases). V was pared by 4 bases and J by 3 bases, with 9 bases between. There are 13 residues in the CDR3. Germline V gives CDR1 SGHTA, CDR2 FQGTGA. Here the CDR3 DNA reads TGTGCCAGCAGCTCCTCAGGGGACACTGAAGCTTTCTTT. Amino acid sequence: CASSSSGDTEAFF.

The V call is TRBV5-1, the J call TRBJ2-7; 13 bases align to TRBD2. The V segment lost 5 bases and the J segment 0 bases; nucleotides outside the gene matches: 8. The CDR3 sequence is 17 residues long. Germline V gives CDR1 SGHRS, CDR2 YFSETQ. The CDR3 here is CASSSNRTSGSSYEQYV. The CDR3 DNA is TGCGCCAGCAGTTCGAATAGGACTAGCGGGAGCTCCTACGAGCAGTACGTC.

This chain links TRBV19 with TRBJ2-5, with TRBD1 as a possible D gene (6 bases). Germline V lookup: CDR1 LNHDA, CDR2 SQIVND (reference sequence). Trimming shortened V by 5 bases and J by 5 bases, and 12 bases separated the two germline ends. The CDR3 is 13 amino acids. The CDR3 here is CASSVSGAETQYF. In DNA, the CDR3 is TGTGCCAGTAGTGTATCAGGGGCGGAGACCCAGTACTTC.

This sequence joins TRBV29-1 and TRBJ2-1; no firm D call. This CDR3 has 11 amino acids. Trimming took 4 bases from V and 4 from J, leaving 5 bases between them. Germline lookup yields CDR1 SQVTM and CDR2 ANQGSEA. CDR3 protein: CSVAFYNEQFF. CDR3 nucleotides: TGCAGCGTTGCATTTTACAATGAGCAGTTCTTC.

This rearrangement joins TRBV18 to TRBJ2-7, with D possibly TRBD1 on 5 matching bases. V was shortened by 6 bases and J by 3 bases, with 18 bases between the two germline ends. This CDR3 is 15 amino acids long. The germline gives CDR1 KGHSH, CDR2 LQKENI. Here the CDR3 reads CASSQGSTADYEQYF. Written as DNA, the CDR3 is TGTGCCAGCTCCCAGGGTTCCACCGCTGACTACGAGCAGTACTTC. Variable domain in full (rest from reference TRBV18 and TRBJ2-7): NAGVMQNPRHLVRRRGQEARLRCSPMKGHSHVYWYRQLPEEGLKFMVYLQKENIIDESGMPKERFSAEFPKEGPSILRIQQVVRGDSAAYFCASSQGSTADYEQYFGPGTRLTVT.

The J gene is TRBJ1-1, the V gene TRBV27, with 8 bases that match TRBD1. J was trimmed by 1 base and V by 4 bases; bases with no gene match: 8. Germline lookup yields CDR1 MNHEY and CDR2 SMNVEV (reference sequence). CDR3 length: 16 residues. CDR3 nucleotide sequence: TGTGCCAGCAGTTCCTCCCGGACAGGGCCGAACACTGAAGCTTTCTTT. This encodes CASSSSRTGPNTEAFF.

With respect to this clone: One end of the junction varies from germline; a read error may be responsible. V and J are TRBV7-9 and TRBJ1-1, with D possibly being TRBD1 (5 bases). The CDR3 has 18 amino acids. Germline lookup yields CDR1 SEHNR and CDR2 FQNEAQ (reference sequence). The DNA of the CDR3 is TGTTCCAGCAGCTTAGCGACTAGCATGACTCTTGGGGCAACTGAAGCTTTCTTT. It specifies CSSSLATSMTLGATEAFF.

The V call is TRBV5-1, the J call TRBJ1-4; the match to TRBD1 covers 8 bases. CDR1 SGHRS and CDR2 YFSETQ come from the germline V gene. V trimming: 5 bases; J trimming: 4 bases; junction bases outside the gene matches: 4. The CDR3 has 14 residues. Written as DNA, the CDR3 is TGCGCCAGCAGGACAGGGGCGGGTAATGAAAAACTGTTTTTT. As protein: CASRTGAGNEKLFF.

In its sample, this clone was seen once. The chain combines TRBV11-2 with TRBJ2-1; TRBD2 aligns across 10 bases. Germline V CDR1 and CDR2: SGHAT, FQNNGV. The CDR3 sequence is 16 residues long. V lost 5 bases and J lost 9; bases outside the gene matches: 13. The chain's CDR3 is CASSQTLAGVFSEQFF. DNA of the CDR3: TGTGCCAGCAGCCAAACCCTAGCGGGAGTATTCAGTGAGCAGTTCTTC.